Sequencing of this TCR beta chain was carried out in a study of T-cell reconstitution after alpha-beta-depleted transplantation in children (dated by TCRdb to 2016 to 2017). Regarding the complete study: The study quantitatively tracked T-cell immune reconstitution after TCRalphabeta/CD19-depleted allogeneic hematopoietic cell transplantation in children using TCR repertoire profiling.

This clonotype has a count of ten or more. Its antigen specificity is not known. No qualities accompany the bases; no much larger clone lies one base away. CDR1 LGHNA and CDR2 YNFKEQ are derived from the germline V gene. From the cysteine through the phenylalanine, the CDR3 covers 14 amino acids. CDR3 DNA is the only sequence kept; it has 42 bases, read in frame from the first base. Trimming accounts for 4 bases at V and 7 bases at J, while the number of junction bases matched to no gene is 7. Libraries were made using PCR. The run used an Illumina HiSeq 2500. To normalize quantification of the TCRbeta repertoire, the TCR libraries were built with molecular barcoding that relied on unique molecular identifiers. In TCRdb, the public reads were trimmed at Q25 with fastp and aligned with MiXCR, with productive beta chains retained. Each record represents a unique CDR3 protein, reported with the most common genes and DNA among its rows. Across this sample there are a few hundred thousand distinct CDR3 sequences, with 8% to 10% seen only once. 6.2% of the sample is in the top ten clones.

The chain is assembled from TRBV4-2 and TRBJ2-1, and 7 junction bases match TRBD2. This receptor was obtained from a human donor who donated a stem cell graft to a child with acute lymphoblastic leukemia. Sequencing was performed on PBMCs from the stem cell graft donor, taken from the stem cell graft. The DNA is TGTGCCAGCAGCCTGGGCGGGGGAGCGAATGAGCAGTTCTTC. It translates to CASSLGGGANEQFF.